One sample yielded the 7 T cell receptor beta chains listed below, sequenced in a study of tumor-infiltrating lymphocytes in primary liver carcinoma. With a constant-region primer, TCR beta cDNA was made from 500 ng of total RNA. It was through three nested multiplex PCR rounds of slightly modified ARM-PCR that TCR beta libraries arose. Running 10 cycles apiece, the first two PCR rounds relied on TRBV1-TRBV30 forward primers together with a C-beta reverse primer. Each CDR3 protein is one row after TCRdb ran MiXCR on the multiplex PCR reads. This sample has 320,000 or so distinct CDR3 sequences, with 55% to 65% found just once. For blood RNA, unsorted whole blood served as the source, and germline DNA was extracted too. Material: peripheral blood. Receptors were obtained from a man aged 35-49 years with primary liver carcinoma and hepatitis B virus infection.

This clonotype was counted a few times. The junction departs from the called germline gene at one end, perhaps through a read error. The chain couples TRBV5-1 to TRBJ2-7; D may be TRBD2 (6 bases). The length of the CDR3 is 14 residues. The germline gives CDR1 SGHRS, CDR2 YFSETQ. The CDR3 reads CASSLSGSTYEQYF. Here the CDR3 DNA reads TGTGCCAGCAGCTTAAGCGGGTCCACCTACGAGCAGTACTTC.

This clonotype turned up a few times. This chain links TRBV19 with TRBJ2-3; TRBD1 matches at 9 bases. V gave up 5 bases and J gave up 5 bases; unmatched junction bases: 8. The CDR3 has 15 residues. Germline CDR1 LNHDA, CDR2 SQIVND (reference sequence). Here the CDR3 reads CASSPRQGGIDTQYF. The CDR3 DNA follows: TGTGCCAGTAGTCCTCGACAGGGGGGAATAGATACGCAGTATTTT.

The DNA for the CDR3 is TGCGCCAGCAGCTCGGTTGGGACACACAACACCGGGGAGCTGTTTTTT. Its translation: CASSSVGTHNTGELFF. This sequence joins TRBV5-1 and TRBJ2-2; a possible D gene is TRBD1 (6 bases). The V gene's germline CDR1 is SGHRS and CDR2 YFSETQ. The V and J ends lost 3 bases and 2 bases respectively, with 14 bases between them. The CDR3 runs to 16 residues.

A note on this clonotype: Since a much larger clone is just one base distant, this may be a read error. The chain uses TRBV29-1 and TRBJ1-1, with D uncertain. V was pared by 4 bases and J by 10 bases, with 10 bases between. The CDR3 is made up of 10 amino acids. Looked up from germline, CDR1 is SQVTM and CDR2 is ANQGSEA. Written as DNA, the CDR3 is TGCAGCGTTGTCCTCGGCGGAGCTTTCTTT. Protein: CSVVLGGAFF.

This clonotype was observed once. The junction shows a germline mismatch at one end, possibly a read error. V gene TRBV29-1 combines with J gene TRBJ1-1; D gene ambiguous. Germline CDR1 SQVTM, CDR2 ANQGSEA. This CDR3 spans 12 amino acids. Here the CDR3 reads CRVVYGNTEAFF. As DNA, the CDR3 is TGCAGAGTTGTGTATGGAAACACTGAAGCTTTCTTT.

This clonotype was observed a few times. The chain couples TRBV7-6 to TRBJ1-4; tentatively, D is TRBD1 (5 bases). The length of the CDR3 is 13 residues. Germline CDR1 reads SGHVS; CDR2 reads FNYEAQ. V lost 5 bases, J lost 9 bases, and 13 bases lay in between. The CDR3 DNA reads as TGTGCCAGCAGCCCCAGGGTAGGGCAAAAACTGTTTTTT. It yields the protein CASSPRVGQKLFF.

Many counts were recorded for this clonotype. The V gene is TRBV4-3, the J gene TRBJ2-7; D is possibly TRBD2 (7 bases). CDR1 is LGHNA and CDR2 is YSLEER in the germline V gene. V lost 4 bases and J lost 5, with 21 bases in between. This CDR3 comprises 16 residues. CDR3 loop: CASSLQGGGGTNEQYF. CDR3 DNA: TGCGCCAGCAGCCTCCAAGGGGGAGGGGGTACGAACGAGCAGTACTTC.